The 21 T cell receptor beta chains reported below all come from one sample, sequenced in a study of cytomegalovirus exposure and HLA in healthy donors. Researchers ran the PCR with 60 Vbeta and 13 Jbeta primers. Clones were sequenced by immunoSEQ multiplex PCR, and TCRdb holds only the in-frame ones, with some missing. The sample lists 100,000 to 120,000 clones; 70% to 90% were seen once. Sequenced: PBMCs. The origin of the receptors is a man aged 40-50 years in good health and CMV-seronegative.

V gene TRBV6-5 combines with J gene TRBJ1-2, with D possibly TRBD1 on 6 matching bases. This CDR3 comprises 12 residues. The germline gives CDR1 MNHEY, CDR2 SVGAGI. V lost 6 bases to trimming and J lost 4 bases, with 9 bases between them. Here the CDR3 reads CASRTGVYGYTF. DNA for the CDR3: TGTGCCAGCAGGACAGGAGTCTATGGCTACACCTTC.

The chain uses TRBV6-8 and TRBJ2-1, with D unclear. V dropped 6 bases and J dropped 6 bases, with 12 bases sitting between them. The CDR3 is 13 amino acids. Germline values: CDR1 MNHGY, CDR2 SAAAGT. For the CDR3, the DNA is TGTGCCAGCAGCCCTCCCCGTCCCAATGAGCAGTTCTTC. Its translation: CASSPPRPNEQFF.

V usage is TRBV5-1 and J usage is TRBJ2-1, with D possibly TRBD2 on 6 matching bases. The germline V gene encodes CDR1 SGHRS and CDR2 YFSETQ. The CDR3 contains 14 residues. V lost 0 bases and J 15 bases, leaving 19 bases between the germline ends. CDR3 DNA sequence: TGCGCCAGCAGCTTGGAGGGACTCACCTCAACTGGGTTCTTC. Encoded protein: CASSLEGLTSTGFF.

The J gene is TRBJ1-6, the V gene TRBV2; 9 nucleotides match TRBD1. CDR1 and CDR2 (germline): SNHLY, FYNNEI. The CDR3 is 16 residues long. V lost 4 bases, J lost 6 bases, and 7 bases stayed unmatched. The CDR3 region is CASSVGATGGNSPLHF. The CDR3 region has the DNA TGTGCCAGCAGTGTGGGGGCGACAGGGGGTAATTCACCCCTCCACTTT.

This chain joins TRBV28 and TRBJ1-1; unclear D gene. CDR1 is MDHEN and CDR2 is SYDVKM in the germline V gene. V was trimmed by 6 bases and J by 0 bases, leaving 14 bases between them. The CDR3 consists of 15 residues. The CDR3 spells CASSTILGVNTEAFF. The CDR3 DNA reads TGTGCCAGCAGCACTATCCTCGGGGTGAACACTGAAGCTTTCTTT. The full variable domain, with the rest looked up from reference TRBV28 and TRBJ1-1, is DVKVTQSSRYLVKRTGEKVFLECVQDMDHENMFWYRQDPGLGLRLIYFSYDVKMKEKGDIPEGYSVSREKKERFSLILESASTNQTSMYLCASSTILGVNTEAFFGQGTRLTVV.

V and J are TRBV5-1 and TRBJ1-5; possible D gene TRBD1, 6 bases. The CDR3 runs to 15 residues. The V end was cut by 0 bases, the J end by 9 bases, with 16 bases between. Germline V CDR1 and CDR2: SGHRS, YFSETQ. The CDR3 sequence: CASSLVAGGQTPQHF. In DNA, the CDR3 is TGCGCCAGCAGCTTGGTGGCGGGGGGCCAGACGCCCCAGCATTTT. Full variable domain (rest looked up from reference TRBV5-1 and TRBJ1-5): KAGVTQTPRYLIKTRGQQVTLSCSPISGHRSVSWYQQTPGQGLQFLFEYFSETQRNKGNFPGRFSGRQFSNSRSEMNVSTLELGDSALYLCASSLVAGGQTPQHFGDGTRLSIL.

V and J are TRBV4-2 and TRBJ1-2; the match to TRBD1 covers 11 bases. CDR3 length: 15 amino acids. Trimming at V came to 1 base and at J to 4 bases, leaving 2 bases not matched to a gene. The V gene's germline CDR1 is LGHNA and CDR2 YNFKEQ. For the CDR3, the DNA is TGTGCCAGCAGCCAAGTGGGACAGGGGGTCTATGGCTACACCTTC. Translated, it gives CASSQVGQGVYGYTF.

This chain connects TRBV9 to TRBJ2-5; TRBD2 matches 8 bases. The CDR3 is 15 residues long. V lost 4 bases to trimming and J lost 5 bases; unmatched junction nucleotides: 10. From germline, CDR1 is SGDLS and CDR2 YYNGEE. This chain's CDR3 is CASSSPGTRTETQYF. CDR3 in DNA: TGTGCCAGCAGCTCACCGGGGACTAGGACGGAGACCCAGTACTTC.

V usage is TRBV4-2 and J usage is TRBJ2-3; tentatively, D is TRBD1 (6 bases). The CDR3 totals 17 residues. The V gene lost 0 bases and the J gene lost 3 bases, with 16 bases spanning the gap. Germline CDR1 is LGHNA and CDR2 is YNFKEQ. The CDR3 loop is CASSQDARGFWTDTQYF. CDR3 DNA sequence: TGTGCCAGCAGCCAAGACGCCAGGGGTTTTTGGACAGATACGCAGTATTTT.

This chain links TRBV29-1 with TRBJ2-7, with a possible D match to TRBD1 (6 bases). CDR1 and CDR2 from the germline V gene are SQVTM and ANQGSEA. The germline V and J ends were trimmed by 7 bases and 5 bases, with 18 bases remaining between them. The length of the CDR3 is 13 residues. The CDR3 DNA follows: TGCAGCGCCGGGTGGGGGCTATTGAACGAGCAGTACTTC. This codes for CSAGWGLLNEQYF.

The genes are TRBV28 and TRBJ1-1; unclear D gene. CDR1 and CDR2 (germline): MDHEN, SYDVKM. CDR3 length: 12 residues. Trimming removed 2 bases at V and 2 bases at J, with 3 bases between. CDR3 sequence reads: CASSLVNTEAFF. CDR3 DNA: TGTGCCAGCAGTTTAGTAAACACTGAAGCTTTCTTT.

CDR3 DNA sequence: TGTGCCAGCAGTTACCCGCCCTTGACAGGGAACACTGAAGCTTTCTTT. This translates into CASSYPPLTGNTEAFF. The chain joins TRBV6-7 to TRBJ1-1, with D perhaps TRBD1 (6 bases). TRBV6-7 is an open reading frame whose function is uncertain. V gave up 2 bases and J gave up 1 base, with 14 bases separating them. The CDR3 consists of 16 residues.

The chain is built from TRBV18 and TRBJ2-7; possible D gene TRBD1, 6 bases. Germline CDR1 and CDR2: KGHSH and LQKENI. V was pared by 0 bases and J by 0 bases, with 9 bases between. The CDR3 runs to 15 residues. The chain's CDR3 is CASSPPRGSSYEQYF. CDR3 bases: TGTGCCAGCTCACCACCGAGGGGGTCCTCCTACGAGCAGTACTTC.

With respect to this clone: The same CDR3 can be traced to other DNA sequences in this sample. The chain couples TRBV6-1 to TRBJ2-7, with D tentatively TRBD1 (5 bases). This CDR3 has 12 amino acids. Trimming took off 6 bases at V and 1 base at J, with 7 bases between the two ends. The germline gives CDR1 MNHNS, CDR2 SASEGT. Here the CDR3 reads CASRGLSYEQYF. CDR3 DNA sequence: TGTGCCAGCAGGGGGCTGTCCTACGAGCAGTACTTC.

The chain uses TRBV28 and TRBJ1-6; 9 bases align to TRBD1. CDR1 MDHEN and CDR2 SYDVKM come from the germline V gene. CDR3 length equals 17 residues. V was clipped by 5 bases and J by 2 bases; unmatched bases: 7. The CDR3 protein is CASSLDRGGTYNSPLHF. Written as DNA, the CDR3 is TGTGCCAGCAGTCTCGACAGGGGGGGAACCTATAATTCACCCCTCCACTTT.

V usage is TRBV4-1 and J usage is TRBJ1-6; the D is unclear. The CDR3 extends over 15 amino acids. The germline gives CDR1 MGHRA, CDR2 YSYEKL. V was shortened by 4 bases and J by 9 bases, with 16 bases between the two germline ends. CDR3 nucleotides: TGCGCCAGCAGCCCCCCGACGGGGAGTACTTCACCCCTCCACTTT. It codes for CASSPPTGSTSPLHF.

This chain links TRBV9 with TRBJ1-5; no definite D call. The germline V gene encodes CDR1 SGDLS and CDR2 YYNGEE. V lost 3 bases to trimming and J lost 7 bases, with 11 bases between them. The CDR3 sequence is 13 residues long. CDR3 coding DNA: TGTGCCAGCAGCGGACAACTAGGACAGCCCCAGCATTTT. Protein: CASSGQLGQPQHF.

The chain uses TRBV21-1 and TRBJ2-5; TRBD2, the D gene given by the table, was not confirmed from the DNA. TRBV21-1 is described as a pseudogene. The CDR3 loop spans 16 amino acids. The CDR3 sequence is CASSKGPGQTKETQYF. For the CDR3, the DNA is TGTGCCAGCAGCAAAGGCCCCGGGCAGACTAAAGAGACCCAGTACTTC.

This clone was seen a handful of times. This chain joins TRBV29-1 and TRBJ2-1, with TRBD1 as a possible D gene (6 bases). V gave up 8 bases and J gave up 8 bases, with 13 bases separating them. Germline V gene data show CDR1 as SQVTM and CDR2 as ANQGSEA. The CDR3 is 11 amino acids. CDR3: CSPRWGHEQFF. The CDR3 DNA is TGCAGCCCCAGATGGGGGCATGAGCAGTTCTTC.

This clone was detected once. This chain links TRBV5-6 with TRBJ1-6, with TRBD1 as a possible D gene (6 bases). There are 15 residues in the CDR3. CDR1 and CDR2 from the germline V gene are SGHDT and YYEEEE. Trimming took off 1 base at V and 10 bases at J, with 15 bases between the two ends. CDR3 in amino acids: CASSLSWGLSSPLHF. The CDR3 DNA is TGTGCCAGCAGCTTGTCGTGGGGGCTGTCGTCACCCCTCCACTTT.

The chain links TRBV15 to TRBJ1-5, with TRBD1 identical over 7 bases. The CDR3 length is 12 residues. Losses at the gene ends were 9 bases for V and 4 bases for J; bases not matched to a gene: 3. Germline lookup yields CDR1 LNHNV and CDR2 YYDKDF (reference sequence). CDR3: CATKTGNQPQHF. CDR3 DNA: TGTGCCACAAAGACAGGGAATCAGCCCCAGCATTTT.